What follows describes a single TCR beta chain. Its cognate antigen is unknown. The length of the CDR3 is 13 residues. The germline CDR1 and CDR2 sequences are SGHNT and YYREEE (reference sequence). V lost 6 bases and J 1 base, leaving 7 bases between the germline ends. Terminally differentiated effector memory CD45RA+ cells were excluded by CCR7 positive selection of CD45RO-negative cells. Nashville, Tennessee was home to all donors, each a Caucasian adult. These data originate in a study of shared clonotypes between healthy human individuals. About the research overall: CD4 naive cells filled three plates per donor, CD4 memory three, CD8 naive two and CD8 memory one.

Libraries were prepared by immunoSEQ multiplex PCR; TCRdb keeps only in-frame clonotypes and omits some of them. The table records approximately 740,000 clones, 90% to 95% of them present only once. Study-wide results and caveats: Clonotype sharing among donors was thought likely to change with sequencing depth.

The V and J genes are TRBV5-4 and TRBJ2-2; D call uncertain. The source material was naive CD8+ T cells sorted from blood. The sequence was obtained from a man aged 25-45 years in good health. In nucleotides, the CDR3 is TGTGCCAGCACGGACCGGAACACCGGGGAGCTGTTTTTT. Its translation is CASTDRNTGELFF.